Presented here are 11 T cell receptor beta chains from one specimen sequenced in a study of shared clonotypes between healthy human individuals. Naive CD8 cells were CD45RO-negative, positively selected for CCR7, excluding terminally differentiated effector memory CD45RA+ cells. Measured with immunoSEQ multiplex PCR; TCRdb has only the in-frame clones, and not every one. The table records 1.5 million to 2.5 million clones, about 94% of them present only once. Sequences were obtained from naive CD8+ T cells sorted from blood. The receptors stem from a man younger than 35 in good health.

V gene TRBV7-9 combines with J gene TRBJ2-7; 7 bases are a match to TRBD1. The CDR3 extends over 14 amino acids. The ends lost 5 bases at V and 6 bases at J; junction bases unmatched: 10. The V gene's germline CDR1 is SEHNR and CDR2 FQNEAQ (reference sequence). CDR3 nucleotides: TGTGCCAGCAGCCATTATGGGGGACAGAGCGAGCAGTACTTC. Amino acid sequence: CASSHYGGQSEQYF.

V is TRBV19 and J is TRBJ2-7; 7 bases agree with TRBD2. The germline gives CDR1 LNHDA, CDR2 SQIVND (reference sequence). This CDR3 region has 14 residues. After removal of 5 bases from V and 3 bases from J, the junction contained 7 bases not matched to a gene. CDR3 in DNA: TGTGCCAGTAGTTGGGCGGGAGATCTCTACGAGCAGTACTTC. As protein: CASSWAGDLYEQYF. The whole variable domain, filled in from reference TRBV19 and TRBJ2-7, reads DGGITQSPKYLFRKEGQNVTLSCEQNLNHDAMYWYRQDPGQGLRLIYYSQIVNDFQKGDIAEGYSVSREKKESFPLTVTSAQKNPTAFYLCASSWAGDLYEQYFGPGTRLTVT.

V is TRBV28 and J is TRBJ1-5, with D possibly being TRBD1 (5 bases). This CDR3 is built from 17 residues. The germline V gene has CDR1 MDHEN and CDR2 SYDVKM. Trimming left V 4 bases short and J 0 bases short, with 16 bases between. The CDR3 here is CASSSYQGDYSNQPQHF. DNA of the CDR3: TGTGCCAGCAGTTCGTATCAGGGAGACTATAGCAATCAGCCCCAGCATTTT.

In regard to this clone: At one end the junction does not follow the germline gene, possibly because of a read error. The J gene is TRBJ2-7, the V gene TRBV11-2; perhaps TRBD1 as D (5 bases). This CDR3 region has 14 residues. CDR1 SGHAT and CDR2 FQNNGV come from the germline V gene. The CDR3, as DNA: TGTGTCAGCAGCAAGACCACAGGATACTACGAGCAGTACTTC. Protein sequence: CVSSKTTGYYEQYF. Complete variable domain (other parts from reference TRBV11-2 and TRBJ2-7): EAGVAQSPRYKIIEKRQSVAFWCNPISGHATLYWYQQILGQGPKLLIQFQNNGVVDDSQLPKDRFSAERLKGVDSTLKIQPAKLEDSAVYLCVSSKTTGYYEQYFGPGTRLTVT.

As concerns this clone: The sample contains more than one DNA sequence encoding this CDR3. J is TRBJ2-7 and V is TRBV7-9, with D maybe TRBD1 (6 bases). V gave up 5 bases and J gave up 3 bases, with 11 bases separating them. The germline V gene encodes CDR1 SEHNR and CDR2 FQNEAQ (reference sequence). CDR3 size: 13 residues. The CDR3 is CASSPKTGYEQYF. The DNA of the CDR3 is TGTGCCAGCAGCCCCAAGACAGGCTACGAGCAGTACTTC.

The rearrangement uses TRBV11-2 and TRBJ2-2, with 14 bases matching TRBD2. V trimming: 5 bases; J trimming: 1 base; junction bases outside the gene matches: 6. Germline V CDR1 and CDR2: SGHAT, FQNNGV. This CDR3 is built from 18 residues. In DNA, the CDR3 is TGTGCCAGCAGCGCCGTGGGACTAGCGGGAGAGAACACCGGGGAGCTGTTTTTT. Its protein product is CASSAVGLAGENTGELFF.

The chain employs TRBV7-9 and TRBJ2-7; D is ambiguous. The CDR3 has 15 amino acids. Deletions cut 4 bases from V and 2 bases from J, with 15 bases between. Germline V gene sequence: CDR1 SEHNR, CDR2 FQNEAQ (reference sequence). CDR3 residues: CASSSLGGSAYEQYF. In nucleotides, the CDR3 is TGTGCCAGCAGCTCCTTGGGTGGGTCAGCCTACGAGCAGTACTTC.

CDR3 in amino acids: CASSDSRQGVLEFF. CDR3 DNA sequence: TGTGCCAGTAGTGACTCGCGACAGGGAGTACTTGAGTTCTTC. The chain joins TRBV19 to TRBJ2-1; TRBD1 aligns across 7 bases. V was pared by 5 bases and J by 14 bases, with 15 bases of the junction left unmatched. Germline lookup yields CDR1 LNHDA and CDR2 SQIVND (reference sequence). The CDR3 has 14 amino acids.

The chain employs TRBV28 and TRBJ2-7; no firm D call. V lost 7 bases and J lost 3, with 13 bases in between. This CDR3 is built from 13 residues. The V gene's germline CDR1 is MDHEN and CDR2 SYDVKM. In DNA form, the CDR3 reads TGTGCCAGCACCTTCCATTCCTTCTACGAGCAGTACTTC. It is translated as CASTFHSFYEQYF.

The count of this clone is one. The chain links TRBV6-1 to TRBJ1-1, with unresolved D. CDR3 size: 14 residues. The germline V gene encodes CDR1 MNHNS and CDR2 SASEGT. The V end was cut by 5 bases, the J end by 10 bases, with 20 bases between. CDR3 sequence reads: CASSSLGLLKGAFF. The DNA for the CDR3 is TGTGCCAGCAGTTCTCTTGGACTCTTAAAAGGAGCTTTCTTT.

Worth noting for this clone: In the same sample, other DNA sequences code for this CDR3. This chain joins TRBV5-1 and TRBJ1-1; D is unresolved. The CDR3 is made up of 13 amino acids. The ends were cut back, 4 bases at V and 1 base at J, with 8 bases in the middle. Germline values: CDR1 SGHRS, CDR2 YFSETQ. The chain's CDR3 is CASSPPGNTEAFF. The CDR3 DNA follows: TGCGCCAGCAGCCCTCCGGGGAACACTGAAGCTTTCTTT.